The present entry profiles one TCR beta chain with its context. A read error is possible here, since a much larger clone lies one base away. The source of the sample is a study of T cells in Graves' hyperthyroidism and ophthalmopathy. TCR beta CDR3 region amplification was performed from RNA transcripts. In the first-round RT-PCR of the TCR CDR3, the HTBI primer set was used. TCRdb used MiXCR to reprocess the multiplex PCR reads, holding one entry per CDR3 protein. Of hundreds of thousands of distinct CDR3 sequences detected, about 15% appear once; the ten largest clones hold almost 6%. This sequence originates from a woman aged 25 to 45 with Graves' hyperthyroidism that later progressed to Graves' ophthalmopathy. Source material: blood.

CDR3: CASEQDDQPQHF. Here the CDR3 DNA reads TGTGCCAGTGAACAGGACGACCAGCCCCAGCATTTT. The V gene is TRBV6-4, the J gene TRBJ1-5, with D perhaps matching TRBD1 (5 bases). This CDR3 region has 12 residues. V shed 9 bases and J shed 7 bases, with 13 bases lying between them. Germline V CDR1 and CDR2: MRHNA, SNTAGT.